The sequence of this T cell receptor (beta chain) was determined in a study of T cell clones after liver transplantation. Sequencing used immunoSEQ multiplex PCR; TCRdb keeps in-frame clones, though not all of them. Among some 80,000 clones listed, 84% were seen once. The germline CDR1 and CDR2 sequences are SGHTA and FQGNSA. CDR3 length: 16 amino acids. V dropped 2 bases and J dropped 7; count of bases not matched to a gene: 7. This specimen consisted of CD4+ T cells from blood, obtained about 50 months after liver transplant. The receptor was isolated from a human patient who received a liver transplant. Some T cells may be supplied by the graft donor. This chain joins TRBV7-2 and TRBJ2-1; TRBD2 matches at 11 bases. The CDR3 bases are TGTGCCAGCAGCTTAATGACTAGCGGGATTTCGAATGAGCAGTTCTTC. This codes for CASSLMTSGISNEQFF.